The 13 T cell receptor beta chains below all came from one sample that was sequenced in a study of shared clonotypes between healthy human individuals. The table came from immunoSEQ multiplex PCR; TCRdb's copy has only in-frame clones and leaves some out. The sample shows about a million clones, around 75% of them seen only once. Sequencing was carried out using memory CD4+ T cells sorted from blood. The subset: CD45RA-negative fraction. The source of these receptors is a man aged 18 to 29 in good health.

The chain links TRBV6-5 to TRBJ1-1, with 12 bases identical to TRBD1. After removal of 6 bases from V and 11 bases from J, the junction contained 7 bases not matched to a gene. CDR3 size: 13 residues. The germline gives CDR1 MNHEY, CDR2 SVGAGI. CDR3 sequence: CASSRGTGGGAFF. The CDR3 region has the DNA TGTGCCAGCAGCCGGGGGACAGGGGGCGGCGCTTTCTTT.

The chain's CDR3 is CASSIRASDAGELFF. The CDR3, as DNA: TGTGCCAGCAGTATCAGGGCTTCAGACGCCGGGGAGCTGTTTTTT. The chain couples TRBV2 to TRBJ2-2, with D possibly matching TRBD1 (5 bases). V was clipped by 5 bases and J by 6 bases, with 16 bases between them. CDR3 length equals 15 residues. Germline V gene lookup returns CDR1 SNHLY and CDR2 FYNNEI.

The CDR3 loop is CASRGQGAHEKLFF. In nucleotides, the CDR3 is TGTGCCAGCAGGGGACAGGGGGCGCATGAAAAACTGTTTTTT. This chain links TRBV6-5 with TRBJ1-4; TRBD1 aligns across 12 bases. This CDR3 has 14 residues. V lost 6 bases to trimming and J lost 6 bases; unmatched junction nucleotides: 2. CDR1 is MNHEY, CDR2 SVGAGI, per germline.

The chain joins TRBV9 to TRBJ2-1; D might be TRBD2 (6 bases). The CDR3 runs 16 residues. V lost 2 bases to trimming and J lost 4 bases, with 16 bases between them. Germline loops: CDR1 SGDLS, CDR2 YYNGEE. For the CDR3, the DNA is TGTGCCAGCAGCGTGGGGGGAATCCCCCAATACAATGAGCAGTTCTTC. Its protein product is CASSVGGIPQYNEQFF.

V and J are TRBV5-1 and TRBJ1-2; D might be TRBD1 (6 bases). The CDR3 contains 14 residues. V was pared by 4 bases and J by 4 bases, with 14 bases between. Germline lookup yields CDR1 SGHRS and CDR2 YFSETQ. The chain's CDR3 is CASSQGQGGYGYTF. The DNA for the CDR3 is TGCGCCAGCAGCCAGGGGCAGGGCGGCTATGGCTACACCTTC.

This clone was seen just once. This sequence joins TRBV20-1 and TRBJ2-7, with D unresolved. The CDR3 covers 11 residues. Germline V gene lookup returns CDR1 DFQATT and CDR2 SNEGSKA (reference sequence). The V gene lost 3 bases and the J gene lost 1 base, with 4 bases spanning the gap. CDR3 DNA: TGCAGTGCTAGGTGGTCCTACGAGCAGTACTTC. Protein product: CSARWSYEQYF.

The chain employs TRBV19 and TRBJ2-6; D is tentatively TRBD1 or TRBD2 (6 bases each). Germline lookup yields CDR1 LNHDA and CDR2 SQIVND (reference sequence). The germline V and J ends were trimmed by 4 bases and 14 bases, with 15 bases remaining between them. The CDR3 is 13 amino acids. DNA for the CDR3: TGTGCCAGTAGTAACCCGGGGGCAGGCATCCTGACTTTC. It translates to CASSNPGAGILTF.

This clone was recorded only once. In the same sample, other DNA sequences code for this CDR3. This chain's CDR3 is CASRGQANTEAFF. In DNA form, the CDR3 reads TGTGCCAGCAGGGGTCAGGCAAACACTGAAGCTTTCTTT. The chain employs TRBV2 and TRBJ1-1, with D uncertain. The CDR3 consists of 13 residues. Trimming pared 6 bases from V and 2 bases from J, leaving 10 bases between. Germline CDR1 SNHLY, CDR2 FYNNEI.

This clone was counted a few times. Other DNA sequences of this sample code for an identical CDR3. The V gene is TRBV9, the J gene TRBJ1-1, with D unclear. The ends were cut back, 0 bases at V and 5 bases at J, with 8 bases in the middle. The CDR3 loop spans 13 amino acids. Germline CDR1 is SGDLS and CDR2 is YYNGEE. Written as DNA, the CDR3 is TGTGCCAGCAGCGTAGGTCCCGAGACTGAAGCTTTCTTT. Residues: CASSVGPETEAFF.

The sample holds one count of this clone. The sample carries other DNA sequences with the same CDR3. The chain is built from TRBV18 and TRBJ2-5; D gene uncertain. The CDR3 runs to 12 residues. The V and J ends lost 1 base and 4 bases respectively, with 4 bases between them. Germline CDR1 KGHSH, CDR2 LQKENI. The CDR3 is CASSPQRETQYF. Written as DNA, the CDR3 is TGTGCCAGCTCACCACAGCGAGAGACCCAGTACTTC.

The gene calls are TRBV5-4 and TRBJ2-5, with D tentatively TRBD1 (5 bases). The CDR3 spans 12 residues. Trimming shortened V by 4 bases and J by 7 bases, and 11 bases separated the two germline ends. Looked up from germline, CDR1 is SGHNT and CDR2 is YYREEE (reference sequence). In DNA form, the CDR3 reads TGTGCCAGCAGCATACCTCAGGGGACCCAGTACTTC. Its translation: CASSIPQGTQYF.

This clone has only a few counts. V is TRBV18 and J is TRBJ1-6; D is perhaps TRBD1 (5 bases). CDR1 is KGHSH and CDR2 is LQKENI in the germline V gene. Trimming removed 6 bases at V and 5 bases at J, with 14 bases between. This CDR3 is built from 15 residues. The CDR3 here is CASSRPGNDNSPLHF. DNA for the CDR3: TGTGCCAGCTCCCGACCAGGGAACGATAATTCACCCCTCCACTTT.

The J gene is TRBJ1-1, the V gene TRBV28; TRBD1 is a possible D gene (6 bases). The CDR3 is made up of 14 amino acids. Germline-derived CDR1 and CDR2 are MDHEN and SYDVKM. V lost 6 bases and J 5 bases, leaving 16 bases between the germline ends. The CDR3 coding sequence is TGTGCCAGCAGGACGGGGGGGGCAAGAACTGAAGCTTTCTTT. Amino acid sequence: CASRTGGARTEAFF.